This T cell receptor (beta chain) was retrieved from a study of spatial heterogeneity in lung cancer. Study-level information: Median follow-up for sequenced PBMC samples was about 22 months after resection, when such samples existed. Across the raw uncorrected reads, a unique TCR and UMI combination was observed, on average, more than ten times. General study results and limits: More often at tumor resection than at routine follow-up, ubiquitous expanded tumor TCRs were detected in the blood.

Time point defined: blood at routine non-recurrence follow-up after resection. No cell sorting; template was whole RNA from tumor, lung tissue or PBMC. TCRdb fed the 5' RACE reads into MiXCR, producing one record per CDR3 protein. The sample includes tens of thousands of distinct CDR3 sequences, 15% to 20% seen only once; the top ten take around a fifth. A remark on this clonotype: Its antigen remains unknown.

The germline V gene has CDR1 MNHNY and CDR2 SVGAGI (reference sequence). The CDR3 length is 14 residues. V lost 2 bases to trimming and J lost 7 bases; unmatched junction nucleotides: 8. Sequenced here: PBMCs, sampled at follow-up. V usage is TRBV6-6 and J usage is TRBJ2-7, with 7 bases that match TRBD1. This clonotype was obtained from a male donor with early-stage non-small cell lung cancer. The CDR3 loop is CASSYGTEFREQYF. The CDR3 nucleotides read TGTGCCAGCAGTTACGGGACAGAATTCCGAGAGCAGTACTTC.